A single sample gave rise to the 5 T cell receptor beta chains below, sequenced in a study of blood T cells in healthy people across ages. The authors ran a second PCR of about 6 to 11 cycles using a sample-barcoded 5' primer and a J-beta primer mix. TCRdb reprocessed the 5' RACE reads with MiXCR, giving one entry per CDR3 protein. The sample has hundreds of thousands of distinct CDR3 sequences; roughly a quarter are singletons. These sequences were also reported in another study, on T cells of mothers and their children.

Sequences were obtained from blood. Every receptor here comes from a boy younger than 10 in good health.

There are a few counts of this clonotype. This chain joins TRBV7-2 and TRBJ2-5; tentatively, D is TRBD1 or TRBD2 (5 bases each). The CDR3 length is 17 residues. Germline V CDR1 and CDR2: SGHTA, FQGNSA. Trimming shortened V by 4 bases and J by 2 bases, and 20 bases separated the two germline ends. Here the CDR3 reads CASSSEYHGARQETQYF. The CDR3 DNA sequence: TGTGCCAGCAGCTCCGAATACCACGGGGCCCGGCAAGAGACCCAGTACTTC.

Only a few counts were recorded for this clonotype. The CDR3 DNA sequence: TGTGCCAGCAGCTACCAGGGGGCAGGGGAGCAGTTCTTC. Translation: CASSYQGAGEQFF. V is TRBV7-9 and J is TRBJ2-1, with 8 nucleotides matching TRBD1. Germline assignment: CDR1 SEHNR and CDR2 FQNEAQ (reference sequence). This CDR3 has 13 residues. The trim removed 4 bases at V and 10 bases at J, leaving 6 bases unmatched.

V gene TRBV5-6 combines with J gene TRBJ2-7; possibly TRBD2 for D (6 bases). CDR3 size: 14 residues. Trimming cost V 3 bases and J 6 bases, with 16 bases left between them. The germline gives CDR1 SGHDT, CDR2 YYEEEE. CDR3 residues: CASSSGLNSGEQYF. The CDR3 DNA reads as TGTGCCAGCAGCTCGGGACTGAATAGCGGCGAGCAGTACTTC.

J is TRBJ1-4 and V is TRBV27, with D perhaps matching TRBD1 (5 bases). The length of the CDR3 is 15 residues. Trimming removed 3 bases from V and 12 bases from J, with 20 bases in between. The germline V gene encodes CDR1 MNHEY and CDR2 SMNVEV (reference sequence). The CDR3 DNA reads TGTGCCAGCAGTTTCAAATTGGGGACCCGGGGGGAACTGTTTTTT. This encodes CASSFKLGTRGELFF.

To note about this clonotype: A junction end diverges from the germline sequence, so it may reflect a read error. This sequence joins TRBV7-2 and TRBJ1-2; D ambiguous. Looked up from germline, CDR1 is SGHTA and CDR2 is FQGNSA. This CDR3 has 15 residues. The CDR3 DNA reads as TGTGCCAGCAGCTTAGATGGGAAGTTTGACTATGGCTACGCCTTC. Translated, it gives CASSLDGKFDYGYAF.